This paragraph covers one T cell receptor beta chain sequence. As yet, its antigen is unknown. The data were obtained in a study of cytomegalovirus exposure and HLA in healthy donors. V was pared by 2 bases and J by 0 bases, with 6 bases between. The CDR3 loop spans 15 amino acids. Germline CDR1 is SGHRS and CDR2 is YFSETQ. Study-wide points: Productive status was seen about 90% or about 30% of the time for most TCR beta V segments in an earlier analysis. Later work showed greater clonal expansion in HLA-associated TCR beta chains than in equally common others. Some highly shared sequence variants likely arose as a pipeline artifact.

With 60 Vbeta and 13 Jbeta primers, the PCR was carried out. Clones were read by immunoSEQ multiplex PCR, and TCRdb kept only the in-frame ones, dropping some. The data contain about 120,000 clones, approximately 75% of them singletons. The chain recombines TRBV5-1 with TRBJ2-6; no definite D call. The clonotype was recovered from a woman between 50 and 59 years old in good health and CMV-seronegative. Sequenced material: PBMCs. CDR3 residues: CASSFRNSGANVLTF. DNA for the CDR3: TGCGCCAGCAGCTTCAGGAACTCTGGGGCCAACGTCCTGACTTTC. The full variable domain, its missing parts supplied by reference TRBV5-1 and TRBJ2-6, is KAGVTQTPRYLIKTRGQQVTLSCSPISGHRSVSWYQQTPGQGLQFLFEYFSETQRNKGNFPGRFSGRQFSNSRSEMNVSTLELGDSALYLCASSFRNSGANVLTFGAGSRLTVL.